This entry lists 15 T cell receptor beta chains sequenced from one sample in a study of cytomegalovirus exposure and HLA in healthy donors. TCRdb keeps only in-frame clones here, not all; method: immunoSEQ multiplex PCR. In the table there are 100,000 to 150,000 clones, roughly 89% of which are singletons. The sample was PBMCs. The origin of the receptors is a woman aged 18-35 years in good health and CMV-seronegative.

This clone was counted once. This sequence joins TRBV11-2 and TRBJ1-2; D is undetermined. From germline, CDR1 is SGHAT and CDR2 FQNNGV. The CDR3 covers 15 residues. Trimming removed 1 base from V and 7 bases from J, with 16 bases in between. The DNA of the CDR3 is TGTGCCAGCAGCTTAGGCGCGGGGTCAGTTTTTGGCTACACCTTC. This encodes CASSLGAGSVFGYTF.

This clone has only one observation. The chain joins TRBV2 to TRBJ2-1; a possible D gene is TRBD1 (5 bases). The germline V gene has CDR1 SNHLY and CDR2 FYNNEI. The CDR3 consists of 13 residues. V lost 9 bases, J lost 2 bases, and 11 bases lay in between. As DNA, the CDR3 is TGTGCCAGGACAGTGGGTCCCTACAATGAGCAGTTCTTC. Its protein is CARTVGPYNEQFF.

The J gene is TRBJ1-1, the V gene TRBV6-6; 8 bases line up with TRBD1. Trimming at V came to 7 bases and at J to 2 bases, leaving 6 bases not matched to a gene. The CDR3 is 14 amino acids. In germline, CDR1 is MNHNY, CDR2 SVGAGI (reference sequence). The CDR3 nucleotides read TGTGCCAGCACCTACAGGGGGACTAACACTGAAGCTTTCTTT. This codes for CASTYRGTNTEAFF.

V gene TRBV7-9 combines with J gene TRBJ1-1; D perhaps matches TRBD1 (5 bases). Germline V lookup: CDR1 SEHNR, CDR2 FQNEAQ (reference sequence). The CDR3 consists of 13 residues. Trimming removed 2 bases at V and 9 bases at J, with 13 bases between. The CDR3 nucleotides are TGTGCCAGCAGCTTAAGAACAGGCATCCAAGCTTTCTTT. Its translation: CASSLRTGIQAFF.

The genes are TRBV5-1 and TRBJ2-1, with no clear D. The CDR3 extends over 15 amino acids. V was clipped by 0 bases and J by 10 bases, with 17 bases between them. CDR1 is SGHRS, CDR2 YFSETQ, per germline. The CDR3 loop is CASSLDEVGGREQFF. The CDR3 DNA follows: TGCGCCAGCAGCTTGGATGAGGTGGGTGGTCGGGAGCAGTTCTTC.

CDR3 residues: CASSLADGTANNEQFF. DNA of the CDR3: TGTGCCAGCAGCTTAGCCGACGGGACAGCTAACAATGAGCAGTTCTTC. The chain employs TRBV7-9 and TRBJ2-1, with 7 bases that match TRBD1. Trimming removed 0 bases from V and 5 bases from J; junction bases left unmatched: 7. This CDR3 region has 16 residues. Germline-derived CDR1 and CDR2 are SEHNR and FQNEAQ (reference sequence). The full variable domain, rest sourced from reference TRBV7-9 and TRBJ2-1, is DTGVSQNPRHKITKRGQNVTFRCDPISEHNRLYWYRQTLGQGPEFLTYFQNEAQLEKSRLLSDRFSAERPKGSFSTLEIQRTEQGDSAMYLCASSLADGTANNEQFFGPGTRLTVL.

The chain combines TRBV10-2 with TRBJ2-3, with 7 bases aligning to TRBD2. The CDR3 spans 19 residues. V lost 6 bases, J lost 4 bases, and 22 bases stayed unmatched. In germline, CDR1 is WSHSY, CDR2 SAAADI. This CDR3 is CASRPLSATSDQKADTQYF. CDR3 nucleotides: TGCGCCAGCAGGCCGCTCTCCGCTACTAGCGACCAAAAGGCAGATACGCAGTATTTT.

The rearrangement joins TRBV7-9 to TRBJ1-5, with TRBD1 as a possible D gene (6 bases). The germline gives CDR1 SEHNR, CDR2 FQNEAQ (reference sequence). V shed 5 bases and J shed 6 bases, with 14 bases lying between them. The CDR3 has 14 amino acids. In DNA, the CDR3 is TGTGCCAGCAGCCATGGTCAGGGGAGTCAGCCCCAGCATTTT. Amino acids: CASSHGQGSQPQHF.

The chain employs TRBV23-1 and TRBJ1-1, with unresolved D. TRBV23-1 is treated as an ORF (open reading frame) with a function not yet certain. Trimming took off 0 bases at V and 2 bases at J, with 7 bases between the two ends. The CDR3 has 14 residues. The CDR3 region is CASSQSRSNTEAFF. The DNA of the CDR3 is TGCGCCAGCAGTCAATCGCGAAGTAACACTGAAGCTTTCTTT.

This chain links TRBV7-7 with TRBJ1-2; weak D call: TRBD1 (5 bases). The germline V and J ends were trimmed by 2 bases and 7 bases, with 20 bases remaining between them. The CDR3 sequence is 16 residues long. CDR1 SSHAT and CDR2 FNYEAQ come from the germline V gene (reference sequence). CDR3 sequence reads: CASSLLPAGRDFGYTF. CDR3 bases: TGTGCCAGCAGCTTATTACCCGCGGGACGAGACTTTGGCTACACCTTC.

The chain recombines TRBV11-2 with TRBJ1-1, with 9 bases that match TRBD1. This CDR3 is 14 amino acids long. The germline V gene has CDR1 SGHAT and CDR2 FQNNGV. The V gene end was trimmed by 5 bases and the J gene end by 4 bases; junction bases not matched to a gene: 5. The chain's CDR3 is CASSATGGGTEAFF. The CDR3, as DNA: TGTGCCAGCAGCGCCACAGGGGGCGGCACTGAAGCTTTCTTT. Based on the CDR3 plus reference TRBV11-2 and TRBJ1-1, the full variable domain is EAGVAQSPRYKIIEKRQSVAFWCNPISGHATLYWYQQILGQGPKLLIQFQNNGVVDDSQLPKDRFSAERLKGVDSTLKIQPAKLEDSAVYLCASSATGGGTEAFFGQGTRLTVV.

This chain joins TRBV6-6 and TRBJ1-2; tentatively, D is TRBD1 (5 bases). Per the germline V gene, CDR1 is MNHNY and CDR2 is SVGAGI (reference sequence). V was trimmed by 2 bases and J by 6 bases, leaving 10 bases between them. The CDR3 extends over 13 amino acids. The CDR3 loop is CASSYRQGNGYTF. CDR3 nucleotide sequence: TGTGCCAGCAGTTACCGGCAGGGAAATGGCTACACCTTC.

The chain couples TRBV5-6 to TRBJ2-3; D possibly corresponds to TRBD1 (6 bases). Germline V gene sequence: CDR1 SGHDT, CDR2 YYEEEE. With 7 bases removed from V and 5 bases from J, the gap between germline ends came to 11 bases. CDR3 length: 12 residues. The CDR3 DNA is TGTGCCAGCTCTACAGGGATAGATACGCAGTATTTT. This encodes CASSTGIDTQYF. The full variable domain, its missing parts supplied by reference TRBV5-6 and TRBJ2-3, is DAGVTQSPTHLIKTRGQQVTLRCSPKSGHDTVSWYQQALGQGPQFIFQYYEEEERQRGNFPDRFSGHQFPNYSSELNVNALLLGDSALYLCASSTGIDTQYFGPGTRLTVL.

This rearrangement joins TRBV27 to TRBJ2-1; 11 bases align to TRBD2. J lost 6 bases, V lost 10 bases, and 8 bases had no gene match. This CDR3 comprises 14 residues. The germline V gene encodes CDR1 MNHEY and CDR2 SMNVEV (reference sequence). The CDR3 reads CAIAGGPRFNEQFF. In DNA form, the CDR3 reads TGTGCCATAGCGGGGGGGCCAAGGTTCAATGAGCAGTTCTTC.

The chain employs TRBV5-4 and TRBJ2-1; D uncertain. Germline V gene lookup returns CDR1 SGHNT and CDR2 YYREEE (reference sequence). The CDR3 length is 16 residues. Trimming removed 7 bases at V and 15 bases at J, with 32 bases between. CDR3 region: CASYRRDGTLQSFPFF. CDR3 DNA sequence: TGTGCCAGCTACCGGCGAGACGGCACACTACAATCTTTCCCGTTCTTC. The whole variable domain, filled in from reference TRBV5-4 and TRBJ2-1, reads ETGVTQSPTHLIKTRGQQVTLRCSSQSGHNTVSWYQQALGQGPQFIFQYYREEENGRGNFPPRFSGLQFPNYSSELNVNALELDDSALYLCASYRRDGTLQSFPFFGPGTRLTVL.